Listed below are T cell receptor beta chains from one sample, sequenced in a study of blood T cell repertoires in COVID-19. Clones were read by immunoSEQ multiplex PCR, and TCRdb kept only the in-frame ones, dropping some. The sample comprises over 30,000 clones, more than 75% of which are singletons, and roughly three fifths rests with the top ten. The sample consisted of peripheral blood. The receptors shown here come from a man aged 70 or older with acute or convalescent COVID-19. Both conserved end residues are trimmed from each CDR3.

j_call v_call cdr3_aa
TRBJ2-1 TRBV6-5 ASSQRRTGHNEQF
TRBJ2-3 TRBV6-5 ASSYSKTGGSDTQY
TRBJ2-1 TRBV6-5 ASSASGSTYNEQF
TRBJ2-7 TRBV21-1 ASSPSGRYEQY
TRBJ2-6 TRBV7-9 ASSLLGQPGSGANVLT
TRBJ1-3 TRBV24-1 ATSDNGAQGNTIY
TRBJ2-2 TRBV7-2 ASTHLRGGRTGELF
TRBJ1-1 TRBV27 ASHETGLNTEAF
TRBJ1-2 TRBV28 ASGGFLYGYT
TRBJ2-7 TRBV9 ASSPDNSNSYEQY
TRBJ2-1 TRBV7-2 ASSFWLAGIYNEQF
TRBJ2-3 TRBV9 ASSVGSLSTDTQY
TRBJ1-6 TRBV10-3 ATGDYNSPLH
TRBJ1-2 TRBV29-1 SVYSGQGGDYGYT
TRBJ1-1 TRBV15 ATSADRNQAF
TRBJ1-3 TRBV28 ASSLPDRGNTIY
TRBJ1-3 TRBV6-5 ASSSGTFGNTIY
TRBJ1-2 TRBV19 ATSPQGATWDGYT
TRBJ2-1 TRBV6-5 ASTKTGGGEQF
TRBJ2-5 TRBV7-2 ASSLRSGSETQY
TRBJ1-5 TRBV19 ASIKNPRQGGFSNQPQH
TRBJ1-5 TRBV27 ASSFDGLLGRAQH
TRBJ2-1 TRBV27 ASSSGGSSYNEQF
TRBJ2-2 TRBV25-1 ASSPGVGELF
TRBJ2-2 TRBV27 ASSLRAPGQGFEVELF
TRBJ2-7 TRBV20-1 SARFQGGQY
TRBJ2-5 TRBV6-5 ASSSGQGETQY
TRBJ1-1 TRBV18 ASSLTGAEAF
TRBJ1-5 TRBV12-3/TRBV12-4 ASSRDIPEPQH
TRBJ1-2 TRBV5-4 ASRGGGINYGYT
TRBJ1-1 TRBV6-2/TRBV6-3 ASSWRHDEAF
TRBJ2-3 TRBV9 ASSDRILAGALDTQY
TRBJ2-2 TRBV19 ASAEGLNTGELF
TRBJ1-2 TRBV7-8 ASSLVGGPTNYGYT
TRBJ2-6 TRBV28 ASSSRDSSGANVLT
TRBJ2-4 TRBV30 AWSVGATGNIQY
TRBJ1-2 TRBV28 ASSSQGRYGYT
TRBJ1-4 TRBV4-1 ASSHWRGEKLF
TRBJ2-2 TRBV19 ASSISRNTGELF
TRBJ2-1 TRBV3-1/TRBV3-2 ASSRGLAGVGEQF